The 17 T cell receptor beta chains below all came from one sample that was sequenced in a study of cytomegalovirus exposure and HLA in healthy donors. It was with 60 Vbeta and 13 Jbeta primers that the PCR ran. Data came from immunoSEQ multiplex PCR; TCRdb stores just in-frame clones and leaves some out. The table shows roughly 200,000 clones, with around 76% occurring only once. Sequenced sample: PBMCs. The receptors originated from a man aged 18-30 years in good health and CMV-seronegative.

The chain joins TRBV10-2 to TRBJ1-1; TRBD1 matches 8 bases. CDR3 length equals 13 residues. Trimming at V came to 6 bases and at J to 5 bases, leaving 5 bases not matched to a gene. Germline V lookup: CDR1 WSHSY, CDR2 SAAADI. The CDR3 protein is CASRGQAETEAFF. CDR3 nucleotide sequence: TGCGCCAGCAGGGGACAGGCGGAGACTGAAGCTTTCTTT.

CDR3 loop: CASSHRSGSGANVLTF. The CDR3 DNA sequence: TGCGCCAGCAGCCATCGTAGCGGGTCTGGGGCCAACGTCCTGACTTTC. This sequence joins TRBV5-1 and TRBJ2-6; TRBD2 matches 7 bases. Germline V gene lookup returns CDR1 SGHRS and CDR2 YFSETQ. Trimming removed 4 bases from V and 1 base from J; junction bases left unmatched: 5. CDR3 length: 16 residues. Based on the CDR3 plus reference TRBV5-1 and TRBJ2-6, the full variable domain is KAGVTQTPRYLIKTRGQQVTLSCSPISGHRSVSWYQQTPGQGLQFLFEYFSETQRNKGNFPGRFSGRQFSNSRSEMNVSTLELGDSALYLCASSHRSGSGANVLTFGAGSRLTVL.

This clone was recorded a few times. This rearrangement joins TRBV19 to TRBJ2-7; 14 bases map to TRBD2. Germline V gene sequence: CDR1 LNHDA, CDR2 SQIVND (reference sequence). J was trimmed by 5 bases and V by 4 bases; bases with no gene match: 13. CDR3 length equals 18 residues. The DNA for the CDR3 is TGTGCCAGTAGTAACTCCCGACTAGCGGGAGGGTATTTGAACGAGCAGTACTTC. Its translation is CASSNSRLAGGYLNEQYF.

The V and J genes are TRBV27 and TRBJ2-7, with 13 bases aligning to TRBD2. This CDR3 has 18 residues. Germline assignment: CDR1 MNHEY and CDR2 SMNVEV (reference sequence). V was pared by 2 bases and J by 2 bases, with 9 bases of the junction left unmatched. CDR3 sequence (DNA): TGTGCCAGCAGTTTAGCAGGAAGGACTAGCGGGAGACCCTACGAGCAGTACTTC. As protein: CASSLAGRTSGRPYEQYF.

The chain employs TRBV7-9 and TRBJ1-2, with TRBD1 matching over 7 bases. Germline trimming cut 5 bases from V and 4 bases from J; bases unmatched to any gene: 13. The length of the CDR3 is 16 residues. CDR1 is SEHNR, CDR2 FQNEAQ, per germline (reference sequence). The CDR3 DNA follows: TGTGCCAGCAGCCCCACAGGGGACAGTTTCAGCTATGGCTACACCTTC. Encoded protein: CASSPTGDSFSYGYTF.

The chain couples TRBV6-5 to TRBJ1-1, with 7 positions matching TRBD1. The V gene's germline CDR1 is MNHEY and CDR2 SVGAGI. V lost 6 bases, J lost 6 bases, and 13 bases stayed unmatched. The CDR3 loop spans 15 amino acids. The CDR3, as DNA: TGTGCCAGCAGCCCCCGGACAGGAGGAAACGCTGAAGCTTTCTTT. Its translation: CASSPRTGGNAEAFF.

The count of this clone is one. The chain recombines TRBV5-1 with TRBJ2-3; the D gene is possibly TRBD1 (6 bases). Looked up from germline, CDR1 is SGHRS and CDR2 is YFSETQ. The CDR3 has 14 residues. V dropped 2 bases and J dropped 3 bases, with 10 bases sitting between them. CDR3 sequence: CASSFLTGTDTQYF. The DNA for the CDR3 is TGCGCCAGCAGCTTTTTAACAGGGACAGATACGCAGTATTTT.

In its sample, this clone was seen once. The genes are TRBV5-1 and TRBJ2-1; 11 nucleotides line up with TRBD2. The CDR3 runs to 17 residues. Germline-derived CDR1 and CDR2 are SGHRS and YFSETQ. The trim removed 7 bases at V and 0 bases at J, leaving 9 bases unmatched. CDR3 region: CASQGTSGSSSYNEQFF. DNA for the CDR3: TGCGCCAGCCAGGGGACTAGCGGCTCTAGCTCCTACAATGAGCAGTTCTTC.

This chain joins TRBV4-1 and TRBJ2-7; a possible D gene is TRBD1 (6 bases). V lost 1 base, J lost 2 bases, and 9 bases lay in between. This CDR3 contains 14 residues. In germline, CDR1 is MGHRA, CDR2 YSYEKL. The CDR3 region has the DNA TGCGCCAGCAGCCAAGTTGGACAGACCTACGAGCAGTACTTC. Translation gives CASSQVGQTYEQYF.

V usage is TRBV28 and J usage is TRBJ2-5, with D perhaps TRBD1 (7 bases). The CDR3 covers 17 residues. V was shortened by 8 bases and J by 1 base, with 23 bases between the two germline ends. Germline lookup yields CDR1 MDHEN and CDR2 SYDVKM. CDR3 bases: TGTGCCAGCGCTACAACACCGGGGGACAGACTCCAAGAGACCCAGTACTTC. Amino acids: CASATTPGDRLQETQYF.

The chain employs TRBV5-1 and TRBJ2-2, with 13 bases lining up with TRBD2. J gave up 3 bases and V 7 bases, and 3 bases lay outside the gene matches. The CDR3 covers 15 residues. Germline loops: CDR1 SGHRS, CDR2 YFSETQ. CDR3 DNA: TGCGCCAGCTTCGGGACTAGCGGGGACACCGGGGAGCTGTTTTTT. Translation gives CASFGTSGDTGELFF.

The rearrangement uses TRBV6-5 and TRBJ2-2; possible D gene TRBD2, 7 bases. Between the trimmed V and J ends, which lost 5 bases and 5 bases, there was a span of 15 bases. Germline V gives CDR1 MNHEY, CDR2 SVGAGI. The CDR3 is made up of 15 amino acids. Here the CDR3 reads CASSPGGGGTGELFF. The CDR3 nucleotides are TGTGCCAGCAGTCCCGGGGGCGGGGGAACCGGGGAGCTGTTTTTT.

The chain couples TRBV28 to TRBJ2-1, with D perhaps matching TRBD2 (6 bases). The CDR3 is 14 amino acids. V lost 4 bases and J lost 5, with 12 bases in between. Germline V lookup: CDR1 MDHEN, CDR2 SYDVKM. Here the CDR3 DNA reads TGTGCCAGCAGTTGGGGACTGAACAACAATGAGCAGTTCTTC. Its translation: CASSWGLNNNEQFF.

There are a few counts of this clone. For the CDR3, the DNA is TGTGCCAGCAGTGGTCGTCTAGCGGGACTGGATGAGCAGTTCTTC. It specifies CASSGRLAGLDEQFF. This chain links TRBV2 with TRBJ2-1; TRBD2 agrees at 9 bases. V was clipped by 4 bases and J by 8 bases; unmatched bases: 9. This CDR3 is built from 15 residues. Germline CDR1 SNHLY, CDR2 FYNNEI.

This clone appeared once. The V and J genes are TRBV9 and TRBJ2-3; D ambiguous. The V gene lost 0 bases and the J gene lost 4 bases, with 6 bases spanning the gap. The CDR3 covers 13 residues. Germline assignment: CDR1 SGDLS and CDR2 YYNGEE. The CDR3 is CASSVDIADTQYF. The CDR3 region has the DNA TGTGCCAGCAGCGTAGACATCGCAGATACGCAGTATTTT.

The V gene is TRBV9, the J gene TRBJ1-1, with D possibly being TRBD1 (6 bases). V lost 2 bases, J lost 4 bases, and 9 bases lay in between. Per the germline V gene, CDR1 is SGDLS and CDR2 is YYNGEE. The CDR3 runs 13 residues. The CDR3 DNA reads TGTGCCAGCAGCGTTCGAGGGGGCACTGAAGCTTTCTTT. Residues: CASSVRGGTEAFF.

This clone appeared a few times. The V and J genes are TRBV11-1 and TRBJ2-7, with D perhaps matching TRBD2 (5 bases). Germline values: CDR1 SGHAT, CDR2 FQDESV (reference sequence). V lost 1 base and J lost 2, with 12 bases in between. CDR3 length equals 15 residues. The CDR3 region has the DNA TGTGCCAGCAGCTTAGGGAGGAATGGGGCCTACGAGCAGTACTTC. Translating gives CASSLGRNGAYEQYF.